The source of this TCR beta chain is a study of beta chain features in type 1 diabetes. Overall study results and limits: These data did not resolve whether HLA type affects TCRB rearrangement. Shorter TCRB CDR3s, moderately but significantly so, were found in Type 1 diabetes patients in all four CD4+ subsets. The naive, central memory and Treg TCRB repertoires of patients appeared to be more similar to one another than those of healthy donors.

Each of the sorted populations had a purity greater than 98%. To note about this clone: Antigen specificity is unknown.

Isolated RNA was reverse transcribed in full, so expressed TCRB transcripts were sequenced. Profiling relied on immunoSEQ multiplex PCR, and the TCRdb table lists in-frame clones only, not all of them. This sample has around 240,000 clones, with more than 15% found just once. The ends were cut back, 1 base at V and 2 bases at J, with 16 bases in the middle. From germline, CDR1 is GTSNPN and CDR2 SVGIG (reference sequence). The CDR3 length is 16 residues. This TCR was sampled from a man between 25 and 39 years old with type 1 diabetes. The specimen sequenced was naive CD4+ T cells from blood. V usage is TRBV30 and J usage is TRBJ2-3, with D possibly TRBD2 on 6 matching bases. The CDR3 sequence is CAWSAGKAGATDTQYF. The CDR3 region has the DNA TGTGCCTGGAGTGCTGGAAAAGCGGGTGCCACAGATACGCAGTATTTT. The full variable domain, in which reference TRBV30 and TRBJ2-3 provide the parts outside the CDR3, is SQTIHQWPATLVQPVGSPLSLECTVEGTSNPNLYWYRQAAGRGLQLLFYSVGIGQISSEVPQNLSASRPQDRQFILSSKKLLLSDSGFYLCAWSAGKAGATDTQYFGPGTRLTVL.